Each of the 30 T cell receptor beta chains below was sequenced from the same sample in a study of T cells in Graves' hyperthyroidism and ophthalmopathy. RNA transcripts were the template for amplifying TCR beta CDR3 regions. A first-round RT-PCR of the TCR CDR3 used the HTBI primer set. MiXCR, applied by TCRdb to the multiplex PCR reads, yields one record per CDR3 protein. The sample includes around 530,000 distinct CDR3 sequences, over 15% of them seen just once. Material: blood. The receptors were gathered from a woman under 30 with Graves' ophthalmopathy.

This clonotype was counted many times. The chain links TRBV6-2 or TRBV6-3 to TRBJ2-7; no reliable D call. With 5 bases removed from V and 2 bases from J, the gap between germline ends came to 7 bases. The CDR3 has 12 residues. From germline, CDR1 is MNHEY and CDR2 SVGEGT. The CDR3 protein is CASSKVAYEQYF. The CDR3 nucleotides are TGTGCCAGCAGTAAGGTGGCCTACGAGCAGTACTTC.

The chain recombines TRBV30 with TRBJ1-2, with TRBD1 identical over 7 bases. Germline V gene sequence: CDR1 GTSNPN, CDR2 SVGIG (reference sequence). The length of the CDR3 is 17 residues. The V gene end was trimmed by 3 bases and the J gene end by 8 bases; junction bases not matched to a gene: 21. CDR3 sequence reads: CAWSRMTGRSKEWGYTF. For the CDR3, the DNA is TGTGCCTGGAGCCGGATGACAGGGCGCTCTAAAGAGTGGGGCTACACCTTC.

This clonotype appeared many times. V usage is TRBV30 and J usage is TRBJ2-3, with D unclear. This CDR3 has 13 amino acids. Deletions cut 4 bases from V and 1 base from J, with 9 bases between. The V gene's germline CDR1 is GTSNPN and CDR2 SVGIG (reference sequence). DNA for the CDR3: TGTGCCTGGAACCCAGCGCGCACAGATACGCAGTATTTT. It specifies CAWNPARTDTQYF.

This clonotype was seen only a few times. The genes are TRBV6-1 and TRBJ1-2, with a possible D match to TRBD1 (5 bases). V lost 0 bases to trimming and J lost 5 bases, with 10 bases between them. This CDR3 has 14 residues. Germline CDR1 and CDR2: MNHNS and SASEGT. The CDR3 coding sequence is TGTGCCAGCAGTGAAGCCCGAACAGGTTATGGCTACACCTTC. Amino acids: CASSEARTGYGYTF.

This clonotype was seen only a few times. The chain carries TRBV19 and TRBJ1-5; D uncertain. The CDR3 has 16 residues. CDR1 is LNHDA, CDR2 SQIVND, per germline (reference sequence). V dropped 7 bases and J dropped 1 base, with 17 bases sitting between them. CDR3 region: CASKWTGSQSNQPQHF. The DNA of the CDR3 is TGTGCCAGTAAATGGACGGGGAGTCAAAGCAATCAGCCCCAGCATTTT.

The table lists this clonotype with a few counts. The chain carries TRBV29-1 and TRBJ1-2; D is undetermined. V lost 6 bases to trimming and J lost 8 bases, with 22 bases between them. Germline V gene sequence: CDR1 SQVTM, CDR2 ANQGSEA. This CDR3 region has 14 residues. The DNA for the CDR3 is TGCAGCGTGGTAGTTGGGTCCGCGGCGGGAGGCTACACCTTC. Protein product: CSVVVGSAAGGYTF.

The J gene is TRBJ1-2, the V gene TRBV10-3; 9 positions agree with TRBD1. After removal of 10 bases from V and 0 bases from J, the junction contained 12 bases not matched to a gene. CDR3 size: 16 residues. CDR1 is ENHRY and CDR2 is SYGVKD in the germline V gene. DNA for the CDR3: TGTGCCACTCAACAGGGGGCGGCCCCTACTAACTATGGCTACACCTTC. Translating it yields CATQQGAAPTNYGYTF.

The chain couples TRBV15 to TRBJ2-3; D not certain. The CDR3 consists of 13 residues. Deletions cut 4 bases from V and 2 bases from J, with 7 bases between. Germline assignment: CDR1 LNHNV and CDR2 YYDKDF (reference sequence). The CDR3 coding sequence is TGTGCCACCAGCACTCAGAACACAGATACGCAGTATTTT. The encoded protein is CATSTQNTDTQYF.

In this sample, this clonotype turned up a few times. This sequence joins TRBV9 and TRBJ2-3; D gene uncertain. The germline V gene encodes CDR1 SGDLS and CDR2 YYNGEE. Trimming took off 0 bases at V and 2 bases at J, with 10 bases between the two ends. The CDR3 has 15 amino acids. The CDR3 is CASSVGDFLTDTQYF. The CDR3 nucleotides read TGTGCCAGCAGCGTAGGAGATTTCCTCACAGATACGCAGTATTTT.

This clonotype was counted ten times or more. This chain uses TRBV3-1 with TRBJ1-2; D is perhaps TRBD1 (5 bases). V was clipped by 0 bases and J by 2 bases, with 10 bases between them. Germline V CDR1 and CDR2: LGHDT, YNNKEL (reference sequence). CDR3 length: 15 amino acids. CDR3 residues: CASSQDRGMNYGYTF. CDR3 coding DNA: TGTGCCAGCAGCCAAGATCGGGGCATGAACTATGGCTACACCTTC.

This chain joins TRBV10-2 and TRBJ2-7, with TRBD2 matching 8 bases. This CDR3 is built from 14 residues. CDR1 is WSHSY and CDR2 is SAAADI in the germline V gene. With 2 bases clipped from V and 5 bases from J, the junction kept 5 bases outside the gene matches. The CDR3 nucleotides read TGCGCCAGCAGTGAGATCCGGGGGGGAGACGAGCAGTACTTC. This translates into CASSEIRGGDEQYF.

The J gene is TRBJ1-5, the V gene TRBV4-1; D call uncertain. Germline loops: CDR1 MGHRA, CDR2 YSYEKL. CDR3 length: 14 residues. Trimming left V 4 bases short and J 7 bases short, with 14 bases between. The CDR3 bases are TGCGCCAGCAGCCCGCAGCTAACAAGGCAGCCCCAGCATTTT. Translation: CASSPQLTRQPQHF.

This clonotype appeared many times. J is TRBJ1-5 and V is TRBV20-1; the D gene is possibly TRBD1 (6 bases). This CDR3 region has 13 residues. Germline CDR1 reads DFQATT; CDR2 reads SNEGSKA (reference sequence). V was cut by 7 bases and J by 4 bases, with 14 bases left in between. The CDR3, as DNA: TGCAGTGTTACGACAGGCAATAATCAGCCCCAGCATTTT. This translates into CSVTTGNNQPQHF.

In its sample, this clonotype was seen many times. The chain has TRBV2 and TRBJ1-5; D not certain. V lost 3 bases to trimming and J lost 4 bases, with 7 bases between them. This CDR3 has 13 residues. Germline-derived CDR1 and CDR2 are SNHLY and FYNNEI. The CDR3 sequence is CASSDARNQPQHF. The CDR3 nucleotides read TGTGCCAGCAGTGATGCCAGAAATCAGCCCCAGCATTTT.

A single count supports this clonotype. V and J are TRBV7-9 and TRBJ1-1, with 7 positions matching TRBD1. This CDR3 comprises 18 residues. CDR1 is SEHNR and CDR2 is FQNEAQ in the germline V gene (reference sequence). Losses at the gene ends were 1 base for V and 1 base for J; bases not matched to a gene: 12. DNA of the CDR3: TGTGCCAGCAGCTTAGAGGAACCGGGCAGGGGGTGGAACACTGAAGCTTTCTTT. Translating it yields CASSLEEPGRGWNTEAFF.

This clonotype was found many times. This chain connects TRBV28 to TRBJ1-5; the D gene is possibly TRBD1 (5 bases). The CDR3 runs 18 residues. V was pared by 5 bases and J by 1 base, with 21 bases between. The germline V gene encodes CDR1 MDHEN and CDR2 SYDVKM. The CDR3 DNA reads TGTGCCAGCAGTCCCCGTCCGGGGCCTAGCCGAAGCAATCAGCCCCAGCATTTT. This translates into CASSPRPGPSRSNQPQHF.

This clonotype was found many times. The genes are TRBV7-8 and TRBJ1-2; D ambiguous. Germline-derived CDR1 and CDR2 are SGHVS and FQNEAQ. V lost 6 bases and J lost 5, with 10 bases in between. The CDR3 extends over 12 amino acids. CDR3 in DNA: TGTGCCAGCAGGTACGGGAGATATGGCTACACCTTC. Its protein product is CASRYGRYGYTF.

This clonotype was seen at least ten times. V usage is TRBV11-2 and J usage is TRBJ1-3; the D gene is possibly TRBD1 (5 bases). Trimming removed 6 bases at V and 2 bases at J, with 11 bases between. Germline V gene lookup returns CDR1 SGHAT and CDR2 FQNNGV. This CDR3 is built from 14 residues. For the CDR3, the DNA is TGTGCCAGCAGACCCGGGACGGCTGGAAACACCATATATTTT. Its translation is CASRPGTAGNTIYF.

This rearrangement joins TRBV11-1 to TRBJ2-1; D gene uncertain. V shed 4 bases and J shed 0 bases, with 13 bases lying between them. Germline V gene sequence: CDR1 SGHAT, CDR2 FQDESV (reference sequence). The CDR3 sequence is 16 residues long. The CDR3 protein is CASSSRGGSSYNEQFF. The DNA of the CDR3 is TGTGCCAGCAGCTCCCGTGGCGGAAGCTCCTACAATGAGCAGTTCTTC.

This clonotype was found many times. The J gene is TRBJ2-1, the V gene TRBV6-6, with TRBD2 identical over 9 bases. The V segment lost 2 bases and the J segment 8 bases; nucleotides outside the gene matches: 7. The CDR3 length is 15 residues. In germline, CDR1 is MNHNY, CDR2 SVGAGI (reference sequence). CDR3 amino acids: CASSYPAGGIDEQFF. The CDR3 nucleotides read TGTGCCAGCAGTTACCCAGCGGGGGGAATCGATGAGCAGTTCTTC.

The V call is TRBV7-9, the J call TRBJ2-6; D not resolved. This CDR3 spans 16 amino acids. Germline CDR1 SEHNR, CDR2 FQNEAQ (reference sequence). V gave up 5 bases and J gave up 2 bases, with 13 bases separating them. CDR3 amino acids: CASSTESWAGANVLTF. The CDR3 nucleotides read TGTGCCAGCAGCACCGAGTCCTGGGCTGGGGCCAACGTCCTGACTTTC. The full variable domain, in which reference TRBV7-9 and TRBJ2-6 provide the parts outside the CDR3, is DTGVSQNPRHKITKRGQNVTFRCDPISEHNRLYWYRQTLGQGPEFLTYFQNEAQLEKSRLLSDRFSAERPKGSFSTLEIQRTEQGDSAMYLCASSTESWAGANVLTFGAGSRLTVL.

The sample holds many counts of this clonotype. This rearrangement joins TRBV2 to TRBJ1-4, with D maybe TRBD1 (6 bases). V shed 5 bases and J shed 3 bases, with 10 bases lying between them. This CDR3 has 14 amino acids. Germline assignment: CDR1 SNHLY and CDR2 FYNNEI. The CDR3 region has the DNA TGTGCCAGCAGTCCGCGGACAGCTAATGAAAAACTGTTTTTT. It encodes CASSPRTANEKLFF. Variable domain in full (rest from reference TRBV2 and TRBJ1-4): EPEVTQTPSHQVTQMGQEVILRCVPISNHLYFYWYRQILGQKVEFLVSFYNNEISEKSEIFDDQFSVERPDGSNFTLKIRSTKLEDSAMYFCASSPRTANEKLFFGSGTQLSVL.

This clonotype was found many times. J is TRBJ2-1 and V is TRBV27; TRBD1 matches at 8 bases. V lost 5 bases, J lost 6 bases, and 12 bases stayed unmatched. The CDR3 totals 16 residues. From germline, CDR1 is MNHEY and CDR2 SMNVEV (reference sequence). CDR3 sequence reads: CASSALRTGISNEQFF. The CDR3 coding sequence is TGTGCCAGCAGTGCGCTCCGGACAGGGATAAGCAATGAGCAGTTCTTC.

This clonotype was detected ten times or more. The chain links TRBV30 to TRBJ2-1; D is possibly TRBD1 (6 bases). The CDR3 has 14 residues. The germline gives CDR1 GTSNPN, CDR2 SVGIG (reference sequence). V lost 0 bases and J 4 bases, leaving 10 bases between the germline ends. The CDR3 sequence: CAWSVVDSYNEQFF. CDR3 nucleotide sequence: TGTGCCTGGAGTGTAGTGGACAGTTACAATGAGCAGTTCTTC.

This clonotype was seen more than once but under ten times. The chain is built from TRBV5-1 and TRBJ1-2; TRBD1 aligns across 10 bases. The germline gives CDR1 SGHRS, CDR2 YFSETQ. V gave up 5 bases and J gave up 6 bases; unmatched junction bases: 13. The CDR3 spans 16 residues. The CDR3 nucleotides are TGCGCCAGCAGTCCCACCCCGGGACAGGGGTCACATGGCTACACCTTC. Its protein is CASSPTPGQGSHGYTF.

The gene calls are TRBV10-3 and TRBJ1-6, with 8 bases identical to TRBD1. This CDR3 region has 17 residues. Germline loops: CDR1 ENHRY, CDR2 SYGVKD. The junction had 9 bases not matched to a gene; V was cut back by 0 bases and J by 8 bases. The CDR3 spells CAISESTPGQEDSPLHF. The DNA of the CDR3 is TGTGCCATCAGTGAGTCGACCCCGGGACAGGAAGATTCACCCCTCCACTTT.

The chain has TRBV18 and TRBJ1-1; TRBD1 aligns across 8 bases. The CDR3 runs to 13 residues. Germline V gene data show CDR1 as KGHSH and CDR2 as LQKENI. Trimming cost V 5 bases and J 7 bases; bases outside gene matches: 6. DNA for the CDR3: TGTGCCAGCTCATTAGACAGGGGCGATGAAGCTTTCTTT. It codes for CASSLDRGDEAFF.

This clonotype was detected ten times or more. This chain joins TRBV2 and TRBJ1-4; D gene unclear. Germline values: CDR1 SNHLY, CDR2 FYNNEI. The CDR3 contains 11 residues. The ends were cut back, 3 bases at V and 12 bases at J, with 8 bases in the middle. The CDR3 sequence is CASSERRELFF. The CDR3 coding sequence is TGTGCCAGCAGTGAGAGGAGGGAACTGTTTTTT. The whole variable domain, remainder taken from reference TRBV2 and TRBJ1-4, is EPEVTQTPSHQVTQMGQEVILRCVPISNHLYFYWYRQILGQKVEFLVSFYNNEISEKSEIFDDQFSVERPDGSNFTLKIRSTKLEDSAMYFCASSERRELFFGSGTQLSVL.

This clonotype was recorded at least ten times. The CDR3 DNA reads TGTGCCAGCAGTTACTCGAGAGGTTCCCTCTCCTACGAGCAGTACTTC. This sequence encodes CASSYSRGSLSYEQYF. The chain links TRBV6-5 to TRBJ2-7; D not resolved. CDR3 length equals 16 residues. In germline, CDR1 is MNHEY, CDR2 SVGAGI. The V and J ends lost 0 bases and 0 bases respectively, with 12 bases between them.

This clonotype has just one count. The gene calls are TRBV29-1 and TRBJ2-2, with D unresolved. From germline, CDR1 is SQVTM and CDR2 ANQGSEA. Deletions cut 3 bases from V and 0 bases from J, with 8 bases between. The CDR3 is 14 amino acids. The chain's CDR3 is CSVESPANTGELFF. CDR3 sequence (DNA): TGCAGCGTTGAGTCCCCAGCGAACACCGGGGAGCTGTTTTTT.